This T cell receptor beta chain was found in a study of OX40 agonist ivuxolimab in advanced cancers. A note on this clone: Its antigen remains unknown.

Patients were ruled out by autoimmune disease history or systemic immunosuppression. Assay: immunoSEQ multiplex PCR; the TCRdb copy retains only in-frame clones and omits some. This table holds some 74,000 clones, about four fifths found once. Overall study findings and caveats: Certain nonresponding patients likewise had low normalized T-cell clonal expansion. Researchers did not establish what antigens the expanded peripheral T cells target.

The origin of this receptor is an adult with an advanced solid tumor such as melanoma, head and neck, liver or kidney cancer. Sequencing was performed on CD4+ or CD8+ T cells sorted from blood, taken in a trial of the OX40 agonist ivuxolimab.

CDR3 nucleotides: TGTGCCAGCAGTGAACTAGGGGGACAGCCCCAGCATTTT. Its translation: CASSELGGQPQHF. The chain links TRBV6-1 to TRBJ1-5, with D maybe TRBD1 (6 bases). Germline V gives CDR1 MNHNS, CDR2 SASEGT. This CDR3 has 13 amino acids. Between the trimmed V and J ends, which lost 2 bases and 7 bases, there was a span of 9 bases.